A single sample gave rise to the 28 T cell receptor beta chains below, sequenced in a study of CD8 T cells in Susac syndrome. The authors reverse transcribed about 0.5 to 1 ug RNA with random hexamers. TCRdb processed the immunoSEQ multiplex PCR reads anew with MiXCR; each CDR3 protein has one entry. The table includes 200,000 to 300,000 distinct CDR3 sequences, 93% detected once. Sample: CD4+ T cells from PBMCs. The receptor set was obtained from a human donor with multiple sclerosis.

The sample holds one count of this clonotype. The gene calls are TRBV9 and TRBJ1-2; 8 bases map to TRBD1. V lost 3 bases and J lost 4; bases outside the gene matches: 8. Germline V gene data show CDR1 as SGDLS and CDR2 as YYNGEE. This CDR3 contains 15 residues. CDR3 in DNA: TGTGCCAGCAGCGCGGGACAGGAAAACCCCTATGGCTACACCTTC. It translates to CASSAGQENPYGYTF.

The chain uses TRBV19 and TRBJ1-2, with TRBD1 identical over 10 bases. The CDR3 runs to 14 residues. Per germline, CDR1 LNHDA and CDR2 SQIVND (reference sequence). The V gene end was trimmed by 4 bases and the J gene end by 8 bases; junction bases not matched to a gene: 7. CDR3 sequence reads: CASSTSGQGGGYTF. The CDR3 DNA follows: TGTGCCAGTAGTACCTCCGGACAGGGGGGAGGCTACACCTTC.

Here the CDR3 DNA reads TGCGCCAGCAGCTTGGAGCCTAGCGCATCCACAGATACGCAGTATTTT. Amino acid sequence: CASSLEPSASTDTQYF. This chain links TRBV5-1 with TRBJ2-3; D is possibly TRBD2 (6 bases). Germline assignment: CDR1 SGHRS and CDR2 YFSETQ. The V and J ends lost 0 bases and 2 bases respectively, with 13 bases between them. The length of the CDR3 is 16 residues.

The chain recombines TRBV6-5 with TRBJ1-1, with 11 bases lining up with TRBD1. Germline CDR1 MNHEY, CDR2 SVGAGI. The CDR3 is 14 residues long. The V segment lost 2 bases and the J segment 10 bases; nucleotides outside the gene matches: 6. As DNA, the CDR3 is TGTGCCAGCAGTTACCAGGACAGGGGGCGCGCAGCTTTCTTT. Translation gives CASSYQDRGRAAFF.

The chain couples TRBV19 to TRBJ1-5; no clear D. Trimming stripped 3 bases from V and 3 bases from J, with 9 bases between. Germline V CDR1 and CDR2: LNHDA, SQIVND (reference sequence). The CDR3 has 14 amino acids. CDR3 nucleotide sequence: TGTGCCAGTAGTATGGAGCGTCTCAATCAGCCCCAGCATTTT. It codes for CASSMERLNQPQHF.

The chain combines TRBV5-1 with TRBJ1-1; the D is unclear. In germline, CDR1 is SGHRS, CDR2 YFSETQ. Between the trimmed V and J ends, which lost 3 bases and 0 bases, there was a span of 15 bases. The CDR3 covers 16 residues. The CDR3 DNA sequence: TGCGCCAGCAGCTACGGGGAGAAGTTAGTGAACACTGAAGCTTTCTTT. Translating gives CASSYGEKLVNTEAFF.

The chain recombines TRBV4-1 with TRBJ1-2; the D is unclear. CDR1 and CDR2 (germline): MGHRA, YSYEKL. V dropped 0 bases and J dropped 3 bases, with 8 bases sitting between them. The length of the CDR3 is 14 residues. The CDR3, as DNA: TGCGCCAGCAGCCAAGAGGAAACGGACTATGGCTACACCTTC. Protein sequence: CASSQEETDYGYTF.

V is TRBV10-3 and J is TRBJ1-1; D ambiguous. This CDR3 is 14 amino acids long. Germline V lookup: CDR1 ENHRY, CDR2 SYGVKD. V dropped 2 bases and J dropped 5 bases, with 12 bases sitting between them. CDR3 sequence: CAISEQIRDTEAFF. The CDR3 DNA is TGTGCCATCAGTGAGCAGATTCGTGATACTGAAGCTTTCTTT.

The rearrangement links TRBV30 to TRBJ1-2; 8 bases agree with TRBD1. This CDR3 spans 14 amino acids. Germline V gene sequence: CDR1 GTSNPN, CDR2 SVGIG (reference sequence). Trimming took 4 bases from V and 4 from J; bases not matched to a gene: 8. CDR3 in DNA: TGTGCCTGGAACCAGGGGGCTGGGAGCTATGGCTACACCTTC. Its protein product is CAWNQGAGSYGYTF.

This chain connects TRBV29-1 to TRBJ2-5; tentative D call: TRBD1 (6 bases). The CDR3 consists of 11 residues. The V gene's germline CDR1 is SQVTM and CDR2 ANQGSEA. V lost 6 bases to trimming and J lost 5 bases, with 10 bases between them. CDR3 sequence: CSVWDTETQYF. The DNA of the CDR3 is TGCAGCGTCTGGGACACGGAGACCCAGTACTTC.

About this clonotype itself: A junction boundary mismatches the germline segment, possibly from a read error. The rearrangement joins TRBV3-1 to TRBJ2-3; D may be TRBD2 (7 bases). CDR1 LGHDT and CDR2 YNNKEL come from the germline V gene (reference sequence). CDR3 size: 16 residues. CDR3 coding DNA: TGTGCCAGCAGCCTTCTGTCGGGGGGCCTCACCGATACGCAGTACTTT. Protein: CASSLLSGGLTDTQYF.

In DNA, the CDR3 is TGTGCCAGCAGCCCCCCCCGATCGATGGGGTATAGCAATCAGCCCCAGCATTTT. This translates into CASSPPRSMGYSNQPQHF. The rearrangement uses TRBV9 and TRBJ1-5; D uncertain. The CDR3 consists of 18 residues. V was trimmed by 4 bases and J by 0 bases, leaving 20 bases between them. The germline V gene encodes CDR1 SGDLS and CDR2 YYNGEE.

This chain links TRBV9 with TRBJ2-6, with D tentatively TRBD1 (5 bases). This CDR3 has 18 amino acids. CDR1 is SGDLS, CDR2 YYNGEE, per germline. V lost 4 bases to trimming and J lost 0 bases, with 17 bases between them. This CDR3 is CASSPIHITGSGANVLTF. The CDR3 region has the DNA TGTGCCAGCAGCCCCATCCACATTACAGGCTCTGGGGCCAACGTCCTGACTTTC.

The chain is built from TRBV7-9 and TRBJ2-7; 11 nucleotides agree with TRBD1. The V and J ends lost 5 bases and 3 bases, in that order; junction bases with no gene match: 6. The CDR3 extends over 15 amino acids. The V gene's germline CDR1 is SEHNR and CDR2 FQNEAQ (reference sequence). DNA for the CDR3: TGTGCCAGCAGCCCGAGGGACAGGGGGGACTACGAGCAGTACTTC. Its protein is CASSPRDRGDYEQYF.

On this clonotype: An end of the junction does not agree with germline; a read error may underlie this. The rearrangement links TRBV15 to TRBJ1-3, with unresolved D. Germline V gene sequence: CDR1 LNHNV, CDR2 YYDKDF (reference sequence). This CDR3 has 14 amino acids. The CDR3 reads CATSRGSSENTIYF. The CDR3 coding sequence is TGTGCCACCAGCAGAGGCAGCTCTGAAAACACCATATATTTT.

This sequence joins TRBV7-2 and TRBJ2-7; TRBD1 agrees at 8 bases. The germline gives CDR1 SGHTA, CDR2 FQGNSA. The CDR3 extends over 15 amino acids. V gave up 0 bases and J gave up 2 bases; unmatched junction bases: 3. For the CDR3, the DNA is TGTGCCAGCAGCTTAGCTCCGACAGGGGCCTACGAGCAGTACTTC. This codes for CASSLAPTGAYEQYF. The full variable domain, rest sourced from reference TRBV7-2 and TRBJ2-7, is GAGVSQSPSNKVTEKGKDVELRCDPISGHTALYWYRQSLGQGLEFLIYFQGNSAPDKSGLPSDRFSAERTGGSVSTLTIQRTQQEDSAVYLCASSLAPTGAYEQYFGPGTRLTVT.

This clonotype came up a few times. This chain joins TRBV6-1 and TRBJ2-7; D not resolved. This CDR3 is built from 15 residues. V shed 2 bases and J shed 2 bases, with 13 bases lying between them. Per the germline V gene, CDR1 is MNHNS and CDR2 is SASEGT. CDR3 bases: TGTGCCAGCAGTGAATCCTCGGGCAGGCCCTACGAGCAGTACGTC. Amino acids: CASSESSGRPYEQYV.

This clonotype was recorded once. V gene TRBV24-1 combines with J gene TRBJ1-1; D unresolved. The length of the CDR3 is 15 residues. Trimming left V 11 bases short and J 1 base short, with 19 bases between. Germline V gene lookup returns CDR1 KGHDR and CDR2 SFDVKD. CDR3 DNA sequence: TGTGCCAGCGGGCCGAATCTTCGGGGGAACACTGAAGCTTTCTTT. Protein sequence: CASGPNLRGNTEAFF.

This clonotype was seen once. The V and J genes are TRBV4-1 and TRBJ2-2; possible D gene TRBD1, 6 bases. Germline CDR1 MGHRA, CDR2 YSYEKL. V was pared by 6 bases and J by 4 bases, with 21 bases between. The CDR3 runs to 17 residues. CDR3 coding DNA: TGCGCCAGCAGGCGAAACCCGGGACAAGGGGGCACCGGGGAGCTGTTTTTT. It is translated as CASRRNPGQGGTGELFF.

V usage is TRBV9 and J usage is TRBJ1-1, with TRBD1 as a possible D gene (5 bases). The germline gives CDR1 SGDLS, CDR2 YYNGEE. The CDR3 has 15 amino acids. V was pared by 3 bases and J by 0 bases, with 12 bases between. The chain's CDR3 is CASSGGDGLNTEAFF. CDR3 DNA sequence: TGTGCCAGCAGCGGGGGGGATGGGTTGAACACTGAAGCTTTCTTT.

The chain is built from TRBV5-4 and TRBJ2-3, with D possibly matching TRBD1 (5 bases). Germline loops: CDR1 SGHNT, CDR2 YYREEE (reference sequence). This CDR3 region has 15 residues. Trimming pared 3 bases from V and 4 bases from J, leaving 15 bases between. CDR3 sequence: CASSSPRAGADTQYF. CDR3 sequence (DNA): TGTGCCAGCAGCTCCCCCAGGGCAGGCGCAGATACGCAGTATTTT.

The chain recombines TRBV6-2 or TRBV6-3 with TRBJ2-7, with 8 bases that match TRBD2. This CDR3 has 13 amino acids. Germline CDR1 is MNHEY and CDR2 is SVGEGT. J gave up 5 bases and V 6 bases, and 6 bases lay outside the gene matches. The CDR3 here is CASSPPGGDEQYF. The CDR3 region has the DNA TGTGCCAGCAGCCCACCGGGAGGGGACGAGCAGTACTTC.

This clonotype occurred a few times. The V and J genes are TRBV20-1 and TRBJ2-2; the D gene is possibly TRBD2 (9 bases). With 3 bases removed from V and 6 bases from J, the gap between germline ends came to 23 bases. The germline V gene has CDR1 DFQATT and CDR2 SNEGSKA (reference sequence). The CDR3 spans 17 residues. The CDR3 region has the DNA TGCAGTGCTAGGGGGGACAGGAGTAGCGGGAGCCCCGGGGAGCTGTTTTTT. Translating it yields CSARGDRSSGSPGELFF.

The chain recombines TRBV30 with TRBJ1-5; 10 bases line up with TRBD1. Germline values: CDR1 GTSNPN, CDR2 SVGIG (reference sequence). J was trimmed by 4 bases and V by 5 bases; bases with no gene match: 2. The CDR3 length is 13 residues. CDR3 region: CAWRDRGNQPQHF. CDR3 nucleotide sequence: TGTGCCTGGCGGGACAGGGGAAATCAGCCCCAGCATTTT.

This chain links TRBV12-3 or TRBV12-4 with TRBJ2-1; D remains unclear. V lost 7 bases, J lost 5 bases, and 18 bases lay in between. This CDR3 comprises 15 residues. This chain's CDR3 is CASILTGSRDNEQFF. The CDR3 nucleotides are TGTGCCAGCATCCTGACCGGGTCCCGTGACAATGAGCAGTTCTTC.

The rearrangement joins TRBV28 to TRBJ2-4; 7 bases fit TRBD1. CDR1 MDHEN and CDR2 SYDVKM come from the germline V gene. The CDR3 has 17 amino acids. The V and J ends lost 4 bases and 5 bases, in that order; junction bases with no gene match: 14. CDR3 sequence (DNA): TGTGCCAGCAGTTCGCCCGCACTCGACAGGGCCCAAAACATTCAGTACTTC. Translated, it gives CASSSPALDRAQNIQYF.

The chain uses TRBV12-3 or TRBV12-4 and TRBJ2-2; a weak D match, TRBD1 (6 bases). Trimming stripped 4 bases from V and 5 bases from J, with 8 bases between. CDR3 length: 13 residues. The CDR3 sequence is CASSYRETGELFF. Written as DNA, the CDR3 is TGTGCCAGCAGTTACAGGGAGACCGGGGAGCTGTTTTTT.

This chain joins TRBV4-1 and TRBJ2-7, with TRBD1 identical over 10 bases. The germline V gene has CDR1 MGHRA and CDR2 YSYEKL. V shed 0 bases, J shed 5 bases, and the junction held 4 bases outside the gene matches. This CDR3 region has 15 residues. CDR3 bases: TGCGCCAGCAGCCAAGATGGGACAGGGGACGACGAGCAGTACTTC. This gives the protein CASSQDGTGDDEQYF.